This T cell receptor (beta chain) is from a study of control samples from healthy donors and cancer patients. The germline V and J ends were trimmed by 11 bases and 4 bases, with 8 bases remaining between them. CDR1 is MNHEY and CDR2 is SVGAGI in the germline V gene. This CDR3 spans 10 amino acids. Sequencing was performed with immunoSEQ multiplex PCR; in TCRdb, only in-frame clones are kept and a portion is missing. The table shows 160,000 or so clones, with roughly 94% occurring only once. The sequence came from a woman aged 35 to 49 in good health. Sequenced sample: blood. This chain links TRBV6-5 with TRBJ1-2; D call uncertain. CDR3 sequence reads: CAHGSYGYTF. The CDR3 DNA reads TGTGCCCACGGCAGCTATGGCTACACCTTC.